This T cell receptor (beta chain) was retrieved from a study of T cells after yellow fever vaccination. To note about this clonotype: Its antigen remains unknown.

TCRdb reprocessed the 5' RACE reads with MiXCR, giving one entry per CDR3 protein. The table includes roughly 320,000 distinct CDR3 sequences, about 10% detected once. The CDR3 is 14 residues long. The junction had 7 bases not matched to a gene; V was cut back by 5 bases and J by 4 bases. CDR1 and CDR2 from the germline V gene are SGHTA and FQGNSA. Study-wide points: At around 96% for CD4 and just over 85% for CD8, most primary-vaccination clones showed up again after the booster. Faster peaking, at day 5 versus 15, marked a secondary response that was weaker.

The chain combines TRBV7-2 with TRBJ2-5, with TRBD2 matching over 7 bases. This receptor was taken from a man younger than 35 who received the YFV17D yellow fever vaccine. The specimen was CD4+ T cells sorted from PBMCs, collected 45 days after the yellow fever booster vaccination. CDR3 sequence reads: CASSQAPGGETQYF. The CDR3 DNA reads TGTGCCAGCAGCCAGGCCCCGGGGGGAGAGACCCAGTACTTC.